In its sample, the clone carrying this TCR beta chain was seen a few times. No antigen is known for it. Unique molecular identifiers had been added to the TCR beta cDNA libraries. In TCRdb, the PCR reads were re-called with MiXCR into one record per CDR3 protein. Here the sample spans approximately 730,000 distinct CDR3 sequences, around 27% being singletons. V was clipped by 3 bases and J by 4 bases, with 7 bases between them. The CDR3 totals 11 residues. CDR1 DFQATT and CDR2 SNEGSKA come from the germline V gene (reference sequence). The data belong to a study of post-analysis software for immune sequencing data. General study points: TRBV segments more frequent in patients than in controls numbered roughly 5 and included TRBV5-6, TRBV5-1 and TRBV20-1.

The gene calls are TRBV20-1 and TRBJ2-7; no firm D call. The TCR was taken from a girl between 5 and 17 years old with multiple sclerosis. The sequenced sample consisted of blood. DNA for the CDR3: TGCAGTGCTAGGTCCGCATACGAGCAGTACTTC. It is translated as CSARSAYEQYF.